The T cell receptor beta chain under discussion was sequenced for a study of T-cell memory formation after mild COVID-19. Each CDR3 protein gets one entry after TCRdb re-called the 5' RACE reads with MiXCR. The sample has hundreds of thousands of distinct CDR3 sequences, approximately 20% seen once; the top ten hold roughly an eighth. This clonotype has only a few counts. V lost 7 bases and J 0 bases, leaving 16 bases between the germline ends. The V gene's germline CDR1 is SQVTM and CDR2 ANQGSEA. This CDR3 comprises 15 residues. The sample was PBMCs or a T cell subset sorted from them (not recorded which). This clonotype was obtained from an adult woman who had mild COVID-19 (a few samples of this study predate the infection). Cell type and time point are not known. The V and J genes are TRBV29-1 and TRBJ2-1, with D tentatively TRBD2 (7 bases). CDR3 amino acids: CSAQGGVSSYNEQFF. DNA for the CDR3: TGCAGCGCTCAAGGGGGGGTGAGCTCCTACAATGAGCAGTTCTTC.